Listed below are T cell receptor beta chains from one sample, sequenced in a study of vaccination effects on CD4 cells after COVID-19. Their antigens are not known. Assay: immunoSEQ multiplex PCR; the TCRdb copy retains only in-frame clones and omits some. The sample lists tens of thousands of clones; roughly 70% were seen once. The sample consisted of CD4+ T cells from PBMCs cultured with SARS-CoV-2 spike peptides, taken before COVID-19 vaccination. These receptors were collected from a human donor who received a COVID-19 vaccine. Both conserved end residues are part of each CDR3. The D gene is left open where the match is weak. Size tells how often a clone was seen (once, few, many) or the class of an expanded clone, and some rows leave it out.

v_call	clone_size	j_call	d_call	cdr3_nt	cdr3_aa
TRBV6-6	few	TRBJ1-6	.	TGTGCCAGCAGTTTCGCGGTGAATTCACCCCTCCACTTT	CASSFAVNSPLHF
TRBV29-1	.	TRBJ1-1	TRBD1	TGCAGCGCCCGGGAAACCGGGACAGGGGCGGCTGAAGCTTTCTTT	CSARETGTGAAEAFF
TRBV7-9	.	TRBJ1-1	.	TGTGCCAGCAGCTTAGGTGGGGCCATGAACACTGAAGCTTTCTTT	CASSLGGAMNTEAFF
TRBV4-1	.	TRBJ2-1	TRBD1	TGCGCCAGCAGCCAAGTACCAGGGGGCGGGAATGAGCAGTTCTTC	CASSQVPGGGNEQFF
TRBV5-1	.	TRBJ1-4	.	TGCGCCAGCAAAATCGGGCAGGAGAATGAAAAACTGTTTTTT	CASKIGQENEKLFF
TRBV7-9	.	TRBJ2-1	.	TGTGCCAGCAGCTTTCGTCCCAATGAGCAGTTCTTC	CASSFRPNEQFF
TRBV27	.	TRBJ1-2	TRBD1	TGTGCCAGCAGTTTATTTGGACAGGGGGACTATGGCTACACCTTC	CASSLFGQGDYGYTF
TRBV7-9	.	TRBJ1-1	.	TGTGCCAGCAGCTTAAGGGTCGGGGGGACTGAAGCTTTCTTT	CASSLRVGGTEAFF
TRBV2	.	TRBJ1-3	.	TGTGCCAGCAGTGGTACAGCTGGAAACACCATATATTTT	CASSGTAGNTIYF
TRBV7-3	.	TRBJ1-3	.	TGTGCCAGCAGCAGGGGTTTAACTGGAAACACCATATATTTT	CASSRGLTGNTIYF
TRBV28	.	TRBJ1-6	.	TGTGCCAGCAGTTTATCGCAGGCACTATCTTCACCCCTCCACTTT	CASSLSQALSSPLHF
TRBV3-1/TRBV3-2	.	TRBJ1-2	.	TGTGCCAGCAGCCAAAAATTCACCTACACCTTC	CASSQKFTYTF
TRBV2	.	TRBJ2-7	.	TGTGCCAGCCGCACAGGGTCTACTGGGGAGCAGTACTTC	CASRTGSTGEQYF
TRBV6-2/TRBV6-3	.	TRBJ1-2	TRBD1	TGTGCCAGCAGTCCCACTAAACCCCCGGGACAGGGGCATGGCTACACCTTC	CASSPTKPPGQGHGYTF
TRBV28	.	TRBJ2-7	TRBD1	TGTGCCAGCAGCTCAAGACAGGGACGGGGCTCCTACGAGCAGTACTTC	CASSSRQGRGSYEQYF
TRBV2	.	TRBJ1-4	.	TGTGCCAGCAGAATCTATGCAACTAATGAAAAACTGTTTTTT	CASRIYATNEKLFF
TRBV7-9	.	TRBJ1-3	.	TGTGCCAGCAGCCAACCCCTCCAAGACGTCCTATTCTCTGGAAACACCATATATTTT	CASSQPLQDVLFSGNTIYF
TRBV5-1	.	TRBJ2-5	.	TGCGCCAGCAGCTTGCGGCCTACAATAGAGACCCAGTACTTC	CASSLRPTIETQYF
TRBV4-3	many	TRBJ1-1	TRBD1	TGCGCCAGCAGACAACAGGGGACCTCGTCGGGGACTTTCTTT	CASRQQGTSSGTFF
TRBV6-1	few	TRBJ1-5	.	TGTGCCAGCAGTGAAGCGACGGAGGTCAAAAATCAGCCCCAGCATTTT	CASSEATEVKNQPQHF
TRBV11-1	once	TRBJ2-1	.	TGTGCCAGCACCAGGGGCTCCTACAATGAGCAGTTCTTC	CASTRGSYNEQFF
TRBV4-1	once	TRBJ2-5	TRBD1	TGCGCCAGCAGCCAAGGACAGGGGGAAGAGACCCAGTACTTC	CASSQGQGEETQYF
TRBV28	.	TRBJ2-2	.	TGTGCCAGCAGCCAGGAGACGAACACCGGGGAGCTGTTTTTT	CASSQETNTGELFF
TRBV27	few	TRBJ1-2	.	TGTGCCAGCAGTTTAAGGACCCCATTGGCGGGGCCACCAACCCATGGAAGTGGCTACACCTTC	CASSLRTPLAGPPTHGSGYTF
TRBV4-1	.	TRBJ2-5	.	TGCGCCAGCAGCCCCCGGACGCCCCAAGAGACCCAGTACTTC	CASSPRTPQETQYF
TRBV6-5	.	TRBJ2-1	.	TGTGCCAGCAGTTTTTCTAGGCCCAGCTACAATGAGCAGTTCTTC	CASSFSRPSYNEQFF
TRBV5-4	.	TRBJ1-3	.	TGTGCCAGCAGCTTGAGAGGGTCTCCTGGAAACACCATATATTTT	CASSLRGSPGNTIYF
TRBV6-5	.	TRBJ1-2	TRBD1	TGTGCCAGCAGCAGGACAGGGGGCTATGGCTACACCTTC	CASSRTGGYGYTF
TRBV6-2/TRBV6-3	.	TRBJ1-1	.	TGTGCCAGCAGTTATAGAGGGAACACTGAAGCTTTCTTT	CASSYRGNTEAFF
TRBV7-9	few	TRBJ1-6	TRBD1	TGTGCCAGCAGTCAAGACAGGGGAATCTATAATTCACCCCTCCACTTT	CASSQDRGIYNSPLHF
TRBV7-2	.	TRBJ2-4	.	TGTGCCAGCAGCACCCGCGGGACAGCCAAAAACATTCAGTACTTC	CASSTRGTAKNIQYF
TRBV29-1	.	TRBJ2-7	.	TGCAGCGCCGGACTTGGTGAATACGAGCAGTACTTC	CSAGLGEYEQYF
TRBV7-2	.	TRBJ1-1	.	TGTGCCAGCAGCTCCACAAGGTTAGACACTGAAGCTTTCTTT	CASSSTRLDTEAFF
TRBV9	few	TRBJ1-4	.	TGTGCCAGCAGCGCTCAGGGGAACAATGAAAAACTGTTTTTT	CASSAQGNNEKLFF
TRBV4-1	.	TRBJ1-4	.	TGCGCCAGCAGCCAAGATCGGTCAGGGGTCAATGAAAAACTGTTTTTT	CASSQDRSGVNEKLFF
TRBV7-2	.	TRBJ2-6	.	TGTGCCAGCAGCTTAGGTAGAGGTTTCAGCTCTGGGGCCAACGTCCTGACTTTC	CASSLGRGFSSGANVLTF
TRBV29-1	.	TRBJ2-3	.	TGCAGCGTTGCCGCTAGCGCTAGCACAGATACGCAGTATTTT	CSVAASASTDTQYF